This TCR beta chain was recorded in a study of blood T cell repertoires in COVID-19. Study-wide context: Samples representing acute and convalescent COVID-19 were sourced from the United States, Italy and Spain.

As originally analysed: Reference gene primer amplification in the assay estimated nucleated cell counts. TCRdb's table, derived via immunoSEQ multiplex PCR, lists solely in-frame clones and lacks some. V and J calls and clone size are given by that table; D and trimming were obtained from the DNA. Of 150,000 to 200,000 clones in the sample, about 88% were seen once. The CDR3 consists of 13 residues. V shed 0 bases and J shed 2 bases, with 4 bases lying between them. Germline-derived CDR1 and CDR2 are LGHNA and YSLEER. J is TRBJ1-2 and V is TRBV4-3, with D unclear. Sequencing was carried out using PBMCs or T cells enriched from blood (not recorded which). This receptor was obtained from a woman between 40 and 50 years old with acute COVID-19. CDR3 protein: CASSQDRNYGYTF. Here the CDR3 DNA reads TGCGCCAGCAGCCAAGATCGGAACTATGGCTACACCTTC.